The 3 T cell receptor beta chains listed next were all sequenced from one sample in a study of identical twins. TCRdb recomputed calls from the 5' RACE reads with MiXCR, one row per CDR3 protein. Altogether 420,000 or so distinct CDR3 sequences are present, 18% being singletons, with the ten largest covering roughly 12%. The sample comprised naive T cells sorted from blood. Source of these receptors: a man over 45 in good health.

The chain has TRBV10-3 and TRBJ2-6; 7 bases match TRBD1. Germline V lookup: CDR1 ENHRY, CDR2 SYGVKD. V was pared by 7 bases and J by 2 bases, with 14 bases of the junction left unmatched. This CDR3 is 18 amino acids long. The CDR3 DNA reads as TGTGCCATCAAGCCGAACGAGGGGGCTGTCGCTGGGGCCAACGTCCTGACTTTC. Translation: CAIKPNEGAVAGANVLTF.

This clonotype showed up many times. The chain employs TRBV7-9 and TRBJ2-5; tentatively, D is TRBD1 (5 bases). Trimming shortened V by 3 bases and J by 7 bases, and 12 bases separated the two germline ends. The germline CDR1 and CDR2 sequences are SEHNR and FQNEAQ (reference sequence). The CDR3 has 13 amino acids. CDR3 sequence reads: CASSLRDSLTQYF. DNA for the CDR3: TGTGCCAGCAGCTTGAGAGACAGCCTGACCCAGTACTTC. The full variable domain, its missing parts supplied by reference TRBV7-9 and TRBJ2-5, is DTGVSQNPRHKITKRGQNVTFRCDPISEHNRLYWYRQTLGQGPEFLTYFQNEAQLEKSRLLSDRFSAERPKGSFSTLEIQRTEQGDSAMYLCASSLRDSLTQYFGPGTRLLVL.

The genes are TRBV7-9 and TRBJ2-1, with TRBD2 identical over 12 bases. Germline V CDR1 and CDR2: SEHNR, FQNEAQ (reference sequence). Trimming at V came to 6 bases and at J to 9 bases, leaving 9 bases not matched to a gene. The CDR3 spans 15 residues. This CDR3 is CASRPTSGGRSEQFF. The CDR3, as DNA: TGTGCCAGCAGACCCACTAGCGGGGGGAGGAGTGAGCAGTTCTTC.